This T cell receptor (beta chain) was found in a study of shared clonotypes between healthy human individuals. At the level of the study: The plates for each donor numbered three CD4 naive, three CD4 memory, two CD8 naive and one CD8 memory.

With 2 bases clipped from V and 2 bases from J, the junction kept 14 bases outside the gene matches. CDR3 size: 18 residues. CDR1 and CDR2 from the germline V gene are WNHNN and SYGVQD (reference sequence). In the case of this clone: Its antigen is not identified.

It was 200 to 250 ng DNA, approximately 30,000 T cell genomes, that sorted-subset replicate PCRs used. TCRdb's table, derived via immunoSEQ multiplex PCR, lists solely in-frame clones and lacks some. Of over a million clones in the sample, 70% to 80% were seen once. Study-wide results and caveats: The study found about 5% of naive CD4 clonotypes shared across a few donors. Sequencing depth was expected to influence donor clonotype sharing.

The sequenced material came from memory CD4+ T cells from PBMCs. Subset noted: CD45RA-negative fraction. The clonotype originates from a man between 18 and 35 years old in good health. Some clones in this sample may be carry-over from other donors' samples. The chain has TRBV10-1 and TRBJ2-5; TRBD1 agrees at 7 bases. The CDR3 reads CASSEGPTGTIKQETQYF. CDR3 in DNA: TGCGCCAGCAGTGAGGGGCCGACAGGGACCATTAAGCAAGAGACCCAGTACTTC.